Listed below are T cell receptor beta chains from one sample, sequenced in a study of shared clonotypes between healthy human individuals. Using immunoSEQ multiplex PCR, the repertoire was profiled, and TCRdb retains in-frame clones only, with some absent. Among some 1.5 million clones listed, around 97% were seen once. The sample taken for sequencing was naive CD4+ T cells sorted from blood. These receptors all come from a man under 40 in good health. Both conserved end residues are part of each CDR3. The D gene is left open where the match is weak.

TRBV18	TRBD1	TRBJ2-2	CASSPRRGPTGELFF
TRBV18	NA	TRBJ2-2	CASSRRGPGELFF
TRBV9	NA	TRBJ1-1	CASSVGIQGTEAFF
TRBV6-6	NA	TRBJ1-5	CASSYVGDQHF
TRBV5-1	TRBD2	TRBJ2-1	CASSTGTSGNYNEQFF
TRBV18	TRBD1	TRBJ1-1	CASSPETGTEAFF
TRBV14	NA	TRBJ2-2	CASSQVMNTGELFF
TRBV11-2	TRBD2	TRBJ2-5	CASSLWTSGGQETQYF
TRBV2	NA	TRBJ1-4	CASSAQVGFEKLFF
TRBV10-2	NA	TRBJ2-7	CASSPDRYEQYF
TRBV28	TRBD1	TRBJ2-3	CASSLDRVRDTQYF